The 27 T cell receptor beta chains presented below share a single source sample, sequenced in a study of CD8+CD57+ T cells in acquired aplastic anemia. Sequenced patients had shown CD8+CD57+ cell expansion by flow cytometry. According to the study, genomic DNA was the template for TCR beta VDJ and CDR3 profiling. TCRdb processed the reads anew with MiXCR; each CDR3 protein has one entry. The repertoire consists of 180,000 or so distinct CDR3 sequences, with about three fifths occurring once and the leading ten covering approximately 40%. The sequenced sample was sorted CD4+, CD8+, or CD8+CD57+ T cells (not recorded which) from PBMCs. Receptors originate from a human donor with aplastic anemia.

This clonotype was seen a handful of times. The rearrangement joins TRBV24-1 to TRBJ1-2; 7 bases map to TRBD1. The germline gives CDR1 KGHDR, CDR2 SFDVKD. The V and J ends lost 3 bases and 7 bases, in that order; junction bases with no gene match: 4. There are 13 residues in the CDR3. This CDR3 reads CATSDGQVGGYTF. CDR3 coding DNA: TGTGCCACCAGTGATGGACAGGTTGGTGGCTACACCTTC.

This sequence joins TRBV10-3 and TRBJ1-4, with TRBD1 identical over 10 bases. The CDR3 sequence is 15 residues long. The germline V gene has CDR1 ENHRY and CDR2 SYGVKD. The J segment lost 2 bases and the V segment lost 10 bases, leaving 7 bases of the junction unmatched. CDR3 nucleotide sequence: TGTGCCACGGGACAGGGGTTGGGGACTAATGAAAAACTGTTTTTT. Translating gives CATGQGLGTNEKLFF.

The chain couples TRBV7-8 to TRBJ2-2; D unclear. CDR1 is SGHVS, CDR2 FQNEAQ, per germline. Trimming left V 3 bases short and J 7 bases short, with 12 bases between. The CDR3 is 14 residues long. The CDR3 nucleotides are TGTGCCAGCAGCTTCCTAAGAAGCGTCGGGGAGCTGTTTTTT. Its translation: CASSFLRSVGELFF.

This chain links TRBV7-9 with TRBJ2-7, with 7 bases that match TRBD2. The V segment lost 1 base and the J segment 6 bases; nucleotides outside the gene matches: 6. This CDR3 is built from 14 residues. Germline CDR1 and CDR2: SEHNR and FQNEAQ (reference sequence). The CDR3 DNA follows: TGTGCCAGCAGCTTAGTAGTAGGGGAGGGCGAGCAGTACTTC. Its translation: CASSLVVGEGEQYF.

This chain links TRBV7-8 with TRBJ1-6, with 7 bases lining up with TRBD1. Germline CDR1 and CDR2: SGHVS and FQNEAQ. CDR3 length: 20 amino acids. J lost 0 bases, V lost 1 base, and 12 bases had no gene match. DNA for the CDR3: TGTGCCAGCAGCTTAGTTTGGCAGGGGGGCTCATCCTCCTATAATTCACCCCTCCACTTT. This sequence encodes CASSLVWQGGSSSYNSPLHF.

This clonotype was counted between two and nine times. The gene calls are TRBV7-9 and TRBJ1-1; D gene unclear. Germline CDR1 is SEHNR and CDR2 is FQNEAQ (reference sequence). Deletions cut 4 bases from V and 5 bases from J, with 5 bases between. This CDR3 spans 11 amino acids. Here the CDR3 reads CASSSLTEAFF. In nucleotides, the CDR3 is TGTGCCAGCAGCTCTCTAACTGAAGCTTTCTTT.

The CDR3 spells CSARDPPVSGTSGADTQYF. CDR3 nucleotides: TGCAGTGCTAGAGATCCCCCCGTTAGCGGGACTAGCGGGGCAGATACGCAGTATTTT. The chain employs TRBV20-1 and TRBJ2-3; TRBD2 aligns across 13 bases. The CDR3 has 19 residues. The germline V gene has CDR1 DFQATT and CDR2 SNEGSKA (reference sequence). Unmatched junction bases numbered 13, after V lost 0 bases and J lost 4 bases.

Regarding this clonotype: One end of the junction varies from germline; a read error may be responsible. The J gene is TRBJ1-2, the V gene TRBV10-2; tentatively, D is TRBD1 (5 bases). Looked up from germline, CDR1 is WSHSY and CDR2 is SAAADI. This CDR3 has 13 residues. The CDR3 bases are TGTGCCAGCACCGACCGAGGGGCTAGGGGCTACACCTTC. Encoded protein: CASTDRGARGYTF.

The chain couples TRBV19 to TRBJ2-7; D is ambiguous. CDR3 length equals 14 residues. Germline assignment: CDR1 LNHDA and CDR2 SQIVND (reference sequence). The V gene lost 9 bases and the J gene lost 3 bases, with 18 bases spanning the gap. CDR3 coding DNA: TGTGCCAGCAGCTTGGCTGGGCCGAACTACGAGCAGTACTTC. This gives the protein CASSLAGPNYEQYF.

The chain's CDR3 is CASSQKDVSPLHF. The CDR3 nucleotides read TGTGCCAGCAGCCAGAAGGACGTTTCACCCCTCCACTTT. The chain recombines TRBV7-2 with TRBJ1-6; no definite D call. Germline V gene sequence: CDR1 SGHTA, CDR2 FQGNSA. This CDR3 contains 13 residues. Trimming removed 5 bases at V and 9 bases at J, with 11 bases between.

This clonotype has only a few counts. The CDR3 loop is CSAAGTGGVSETQYF. The DNA for the CDR3 is TGCAGTGCGGCCGGGACAGGGGGCGTATCGGAGACCCAGTACTTC. This chain uses TRBV20-1 with TRBJ2-5; 12 nucleotides agree with TRBD1. After removal of 6 bases from V and 5 bases from J, the junction contained 10 bases not matched to a gene. CDR1 and CDR2 from the germline V gene are DFQATT and SNEGSKA (reference sequence). This CDR3 contains 15 residues.

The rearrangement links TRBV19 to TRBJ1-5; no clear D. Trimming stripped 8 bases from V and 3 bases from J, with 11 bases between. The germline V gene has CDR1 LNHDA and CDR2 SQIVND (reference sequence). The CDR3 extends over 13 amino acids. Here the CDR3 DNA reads TGTGCCAGTTCGTGGGGTTCCAATCAGCCCCAGCATTTT. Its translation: CASSWGSNQPQHF.

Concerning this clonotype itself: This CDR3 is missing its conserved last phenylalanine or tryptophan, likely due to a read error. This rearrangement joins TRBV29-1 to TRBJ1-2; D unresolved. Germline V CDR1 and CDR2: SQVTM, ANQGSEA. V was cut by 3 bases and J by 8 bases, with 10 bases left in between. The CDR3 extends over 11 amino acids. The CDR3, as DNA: TGCAGCGTTGATGCTGGTGTAGGCTACACCTCC. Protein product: CSVDAGVGYTS.

CDR3 loop: CASSLSSGRALLDEQYF. The CDR3 coding sequence is TGTGCCAGCAGTTTAAGTAGCGGGAGGGCCCTCTTGGACGAGCAGTACTTC. The chain is built from TRBV9 and TRBJ2-7; 11 positions match TRBD2. J gave up 5 bases and V 5 bases, and 15 bases lay outside the gene matches. Germline loops: CDR1 SGDLS, CDR2 YYNGEE. CDR3 length: 17 residues.

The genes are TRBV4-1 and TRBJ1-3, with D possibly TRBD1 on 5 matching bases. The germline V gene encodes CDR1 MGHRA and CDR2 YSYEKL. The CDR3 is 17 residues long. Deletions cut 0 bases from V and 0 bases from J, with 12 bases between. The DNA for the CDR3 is TGCGCCAGCAGCCAAGATGGGGTTAGGGGCTCTGGAAACACCATATATTTT. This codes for CASSQDGVRGSGNTIYF.

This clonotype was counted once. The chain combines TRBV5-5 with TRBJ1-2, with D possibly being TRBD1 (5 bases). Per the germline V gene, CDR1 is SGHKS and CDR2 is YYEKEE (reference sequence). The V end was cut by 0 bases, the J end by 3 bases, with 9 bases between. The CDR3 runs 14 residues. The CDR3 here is CASSLEVGDYGYTF. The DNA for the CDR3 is TGTGCCAGCAGCTTGGAGGTAGGGGACTATGGCTACACCTTC.

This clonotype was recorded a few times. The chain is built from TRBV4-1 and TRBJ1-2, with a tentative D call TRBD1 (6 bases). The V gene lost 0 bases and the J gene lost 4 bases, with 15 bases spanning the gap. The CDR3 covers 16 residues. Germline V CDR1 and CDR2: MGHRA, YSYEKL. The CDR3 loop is CASSQERPGGSYGYTF. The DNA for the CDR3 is TGCGCCAGCAGCCAAGAAAGGCCTGGGGGCTCCTATGGCTACACCTTC.

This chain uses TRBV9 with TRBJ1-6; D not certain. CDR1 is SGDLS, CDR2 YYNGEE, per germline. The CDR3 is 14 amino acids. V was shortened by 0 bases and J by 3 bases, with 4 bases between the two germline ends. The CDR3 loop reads CASSVEYYNSPLHF. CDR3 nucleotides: TGTGCCAGCAGCGTAGAGTACTATAATTCACCCCTCCACTTT. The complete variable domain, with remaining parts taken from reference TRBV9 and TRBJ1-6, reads DSGVTQTPKHLITATGQRVTLRCSPRSGDLSVYWYQQSLDQGLQFLIQYYNGEERAKGNILERFSAQQFPDLHSELNLSSLELGDSALYFCASSVEYYNSPLHFGNGTRLTVT.

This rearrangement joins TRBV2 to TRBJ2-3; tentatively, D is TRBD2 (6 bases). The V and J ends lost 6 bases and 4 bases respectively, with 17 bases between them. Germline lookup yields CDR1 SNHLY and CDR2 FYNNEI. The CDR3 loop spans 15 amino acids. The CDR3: CASSFPPSAPDTQYF. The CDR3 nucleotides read TGTGCCAGCAGCTTCCCCCCTAGCGCCCCAGATACGCAGTATTTT. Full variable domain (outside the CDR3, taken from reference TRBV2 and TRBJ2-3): EPEVTQTPSHQVTQMGQEVILRCVPISNHLYFYWYRQILGQKVEFLVSFYNNEISEKSEIFDDQFSVERPDGSNFTLKIRSTKLEDSAMYFCASSFPPSAPDTQYFGPGTRLTVL.

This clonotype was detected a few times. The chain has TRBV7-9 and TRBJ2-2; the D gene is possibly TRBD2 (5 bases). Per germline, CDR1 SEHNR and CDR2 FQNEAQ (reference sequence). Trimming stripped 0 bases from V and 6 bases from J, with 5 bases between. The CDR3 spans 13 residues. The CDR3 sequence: CASSLAGAGELFF. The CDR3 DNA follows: TGTGCCAGCAGCTTAGCGGGAGCCGGGGAGCTGTTTTTT.

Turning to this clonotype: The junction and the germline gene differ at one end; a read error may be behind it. The CDR3 sequence: CATSDPSGYEQYF. As DNA, the CDR3 is TGTGCCACCAGTGACCCCTCGGGGTACGAGCAGTACTTC. The gene calls are TRBV10-3 and TRBJ2-7, with D possibly TRBD2 on 5 matching bases. Germline lookup yields CDR1 ENHRY and CDR2 SYGVKD. There are 13 residues in the CDR3.

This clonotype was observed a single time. CDR3 region: CASSNTGARDTQYF. DNA of the CDR3: TGTGCCAGCAGTAACACGGGGGCAAGAGATACGCAGTATTTT. The rearrangement uses TRBV12-3 or TRBV12-4 and TRBJ2-3; tentatively, D is TRBD1 or TRBD2 (6 bases each). CDR3 size: 14 residues. Trimming pared 5 bases from V and 5 bases from J, leaving 14 bases between.

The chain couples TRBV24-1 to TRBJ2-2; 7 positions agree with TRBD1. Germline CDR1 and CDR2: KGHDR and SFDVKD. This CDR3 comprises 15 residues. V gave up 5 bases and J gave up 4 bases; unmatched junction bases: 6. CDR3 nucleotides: TGTGCCACCAGTGCCCCACAGGGGTCCACCGGGGAGCTGTTTTTT. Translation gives CATSAPQGSTGELFF.

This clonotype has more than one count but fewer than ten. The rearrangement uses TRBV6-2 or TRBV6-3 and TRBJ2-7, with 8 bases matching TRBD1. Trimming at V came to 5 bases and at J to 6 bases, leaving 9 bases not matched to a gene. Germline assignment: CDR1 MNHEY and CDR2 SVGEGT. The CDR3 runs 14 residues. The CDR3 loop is CASSRRGPNREQYF. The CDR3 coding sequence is TGTGCCAGCAGTCGCAGGGGGCCTAATCGCGAGCAGTACTTC.

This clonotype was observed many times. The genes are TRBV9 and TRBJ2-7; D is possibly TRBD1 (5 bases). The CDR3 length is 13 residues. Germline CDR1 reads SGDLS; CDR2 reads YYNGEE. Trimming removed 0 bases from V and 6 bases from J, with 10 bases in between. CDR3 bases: TGTGCCAGCAGCGTAGCCAGTGACAGCGAGCAGTACTTC. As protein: CASSVASDSEQYF. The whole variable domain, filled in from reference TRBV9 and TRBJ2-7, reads DSGVTQTPKHLITATGQRVTLRCSPRSGDLSVYWYQQSLDQGLQFLIQYYNGEERAKGNILERFSAQQFPDLHSELNLSSLELGDSALYFCASSVASDSEQYFGPGTRLTVT.

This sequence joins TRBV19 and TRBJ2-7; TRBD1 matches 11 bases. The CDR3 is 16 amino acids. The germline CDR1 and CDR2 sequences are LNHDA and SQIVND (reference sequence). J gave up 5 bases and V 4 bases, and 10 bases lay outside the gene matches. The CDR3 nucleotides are TGTGCCAGTAGTACGCTAAGGACAGGGGGCCCAAACGAGCAGTACTTC. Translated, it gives CASSTLRTGGPNEQYF.

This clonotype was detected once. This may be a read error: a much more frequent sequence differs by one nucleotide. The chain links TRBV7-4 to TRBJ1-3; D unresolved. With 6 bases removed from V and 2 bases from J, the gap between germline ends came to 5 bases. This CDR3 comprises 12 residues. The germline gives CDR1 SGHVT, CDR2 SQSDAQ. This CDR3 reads CASSHTGNTIYF. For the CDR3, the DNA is TGTGCCAGCAGTCATACTGGAAACACCATATATTTT.